Below, 10 T cell receptor beta chains from the same sample are listed, as sequenced in a study of blood T cell repertoires in COVID-19. Clones were read by immunoSEQ multiplex PCR, and TCRdb kept only the in-frame ones, dropping some. The table has 150,000 or so clones, around 90% seen once; the top ten hold 0.55%. Material for sequencing was peripheral blood. These receptors all come from a man aged 45-65 years with acute or convalescent COVID-19.

V and J are TRBV7-9 and TRBJ2-7, with 8 bases fitting TRBD1. From germline, CDR1 is SEHNR and CDR2 FQNEAQ (reference sequence). The CDR3 has 14 amino acids. J was trimmed by 4 bases and V by 5 bases; bases with no gene match: 7. CDR3 bases: TGTGCCAGCAGCGCCGGGGACAGGCAGTACGAGCAGTACTTC. Its translation: CASSAGDRQYEQYF.

V and J are TRBV10-3 and TRBJ2-2; TRBD2 matches at 11 bases. With 10 bases clipped from V and 2 bases from J, the junction kept 6 bases outside the gene matches. From germline, CDR1 is ENHRY and CDR2 SYGVKD. The CDR3 totals 15 residues. The CDR3 DNA reads TGTGCCAACGTTACTAGCGGGAGTAACACCGGGGAGCTGTTTTTT. It codes for CANVTSGSNTGELFF.

This chain connects TRBV7-2 to TRBJ2-1; 13 nucleotides agree with TRBD2. The germline V gene has CDR1 SGHTA and CDR2 FQGNSA. V gave up 0 bases and J gave up 11 bases; unmatched junction bases: 7. The CDR3 is 16 residues long. In nucleotides, the CDR3 is TGTGCCAGCAGCTTAGCTACCGGACTAGCGGGAGCCCAGCAGTTCTTC. Translated: CASSLATGLAGAQQFF.

The rearrangement joins TRBV5-1 to TRBJ1-2; D not resolved. Trimming took 0 bases from V and 1 from J, leaving 7 bases between them. Looked up from germline, CDR1 is SGHRS and CDR2 is YFSETQ. The CDR3 extends over 14 amino acids. The CDR3 nucleotides read TGCGCCAGCAGCTTGGAACCTAATAACTATGGCTACACCTTC. Its protein product is CASSLEPNNYGYTF.

The V gene is TRBV30, the J gene TRBJ1-5; 8 nucleotides align to TRBD1. The CDR3 extends over 13 amino acids. V dropped 2 bases and J dropped 7; count of bases not matched to a gene: 4. Germline CDR1 GTSNPN, CDR2 SVGIG (reference sequence). The CDR3 spells CAWSKTGAQPQHF. For the CDR3, the DNA is TGTGCCTGGAGTAAGACAGGGGCCCAGCCCCAGCATTTT.

The chain uses TRBV6-1 and TRBJ2-7; 8 bases align to TRBD1. The CDR3 covers 15 residues. Looked up from germline, CDR1 is MNHNS and CDR2 is SASEGT. CDR3 sequence: CASREGLGQGHEQYV. CDR3 nucleotides: TGTGCCAGCAGGGAAGGTCTAGGACAGGGTCACGAGCAGTACGTC.

The V and J genes are TRBV19 and TRBJ2-6, with D possibly matching TRBD2 (5 bases). Germline CDR1 LNHDA, CDR2 SQIVND (reference sequence). Trimming removed 6 bases at V and 0 bases at J, with 9 bases between. The CDR3 loop spans 15 amino acids. CDR3 DNA: TGTGCCAGTAGCCTGGACTTCTCTGGGGCCAACGTCCTGACTTTC. It yields the protein CASSLDFSGANVLTF.

The chain joins TRBV25-1 to TRBJ2-7, with a weak D call TRBD2 (7 bases). CDR3 length: 16 amino acids. Trimming took off 0 bases at V and 2 bases at J, with 14 bases between the two ends. CDR1 and CDR2 from the germline V gene are MGHDK and SYGVNS. CDR3 residues: CASSEYGGQGTYEQYF. The CDR3 region has the DNA TGTGCCAGCAGTGAATACGGGGGGCAAGGGACCTACGAGCAGTACTTC.

The J gene is TRBJ2-3, the V gene TRBV2; no definite D call. The CDR3 loop spans 12 amino acids. The germline V gene encodes CDR1 SNHLY and CDR2 FYNNEI. The V and J ends lost 8 bases and 6 bases respectively, with 12 bases between them. The CDR3 spells CASAKDSDTQYF. The CDR3 nucleotides read TGTGCCAGCGCGAAAGATAGCGATACGCAGTATTTT.

This rearrangement joins TRBV6-2 or TRBV6-3 to TRBJ2-5; TRBD2 might be the D (6 bases). CDR3 size: 17 residues. CDR1 is MNHEY and CDR2 is SVGEGT in the germline V gene. With 2 bases removed from V and 1 base from J, the gap between germline ends came to 17 bases. The CDR3 coding sequence is TGTGCCAGCAGTTACCTGCCTAGCGCCAAGACCCAAGAGACCCAGTACTTC. Translating it yields CASSYLPSAKTQETQYF.